One and the same sample provided the 14 T cell receptor beta chains below, sequenced in a study of blood T cell repertoires in COVID-19. Assay used: immunoSEQ multiplex PCR; TCRdb lists only in-frame clones, some missing. There are about 280,000 clones in the sample; around 84% occur only once, and about 2.5% lies in the top ten. Material for sequencing was PBMCs or T cells enriched from blood (not recorded which). These receptors were collected from a woman aged 45-59 years who had recovered from COVID-19.

The V and J genes are TRBV19 and TRBJ2-6; D is possibly TRBD2 (6 bases). V was trimmed by 3 bases and J by 2 bases, leaving 8 bases between them. Germline assignment: CDR1 LNHDA and CDR2 SQIVND (reference sequence). The CDR3 loop spans 15 amino acids. The CDR3 DNA reads as TGTGCCAGTAGTATTGGGGGGACTGGGGCCAACGTCCTGACTTTC. Encoded protein: CASSIGGTGANVLTF.

About this clone: Other nucleotide sequences in the sample specify the same CDR3. The chain is built from TRBV28 and TRBJ1-5; 8 positions match TRBD1. Germline CDR1 is MDHEN and CDR2 is SYDVKM. The length of the CDR3 is 15 residues. V lost 8 bases and J lost 4; bases outside the gene matches: 10. The CDR3 bases are TGTGCCAGCCGGCTCGGACAGGGAATAAATCAGCCCCAGCATTTT. It yields the protein CASRLGQGINQPQHF. Supplemented by reference TRBV28 and TRBJ1-5, the full variable domain reads DVKVTQSSRYLVKRTGEKVFLECVQDMDHENMFWYRQDPGLGLRLIYFSYDVKMKEKGDIPEGYSVSREKKERFSLILESASTNQTSMYLCASRLGQGINQPQHFGDGTRLSIL.

Details on this clone: Other DNA sequences of this sample code for an identical CDR3. CDR3 sequence reads: CASSFPGEETQYF. The DNA for the CDR3 is TGCGCCAGCAGCTTCCCCGGTGAAGAGACCCAGTACTTC. This chain joins TRBV5-1 and TRBJ2-5; D uncertain. The ends were cut back, 2 bases at V and 3 bases at J, with 8 bases in the middle. The length of the CDR3 is 13 residues. Germline V CDR1 and CDR2: SGHRS, YFSETQ.

The chain combines TRBV29-1 with TRBJ2-7; no clear D gene. V shed 4 bases and J shed 5 bases, with 12 bases lying between them. Germline V gene sequence: CDR1 SQVTM, CDR2 ANQGSEA. The CDR3 length is 12 residues. This chain's CDR3 is CSVGSRLDEQYF. The CDR3 coding sequence is TGCAGCGTTGGGTCCAGGTTGGACGAGCAGTACTTC.

This clone was recorded a few times. V usage is TRBV6-1 and J usage is TRBJ2-7; 9 nucleotides line up with TRBD2. Germline CDR1 is MNHNS and CDR2 is SASEGT. The CDR3 has 16 residues. V dropped 2 bases and J dropped 4; count of bases not matched to a gene: 9. The CDR3 DNA reads TGTGCCAGCAGTGAACTCGCGGGAGGGCCTCGGTACGAGCAGTACTTC. It translates to CASSELAGGPRYEQYF.

CDR3: CAWNAGLAGQYEQFF. CDR3 nucleotides: TGTGCCTGGAACGCGGGACTAGCGGGACAGTACGAGCAGTTCTTC. This chain links TRBV30 with TRBJ2-1, with TRBD2 identical over 13 bases. The germline V gene encodes CDR1 GTSNPN and CDR2 SVGIG (reference sequence). Germline trimming cut 4 bases from V and 10 bases from J; bases unmatched to any gene: 10. The CDR3 length is 15 residues. Full variable domain (rest looked up from reference TRBV30 and TRBJ2-1): SQTIHQWPATLVQPVGSPLSLECTVEGTSNPNLYWYRQAAGRGLQLLFYSVGIGQISSEVPQNLSASRPQDRQFILSSKKLLLSDSGFYLCAWNAGLAGQYEQFFGPGTRLTVL.

V usage is TRBV5-1 and J usage is TRBJ2-5; 8 bases match TRBD1. Germline-derived CDR1 and CDR2 are SGHRS and YFSETQ. The ends lost 3 bases at V and 1 base at J; junction bases unmatched: 2. The CDR3 consists of 14 residues. The DNA for the CDR3 is TGCGCCAGCAGCTGGACAGGGCGCCAAGAGACCCAGTACTTC. Translation gives CASSWTGRQETQYF.

The CDR3 nucleotides are TGCAGTGCCGCGGGGAACTATGGCTACACCTTC. This encodes CSAAGNYGYTF. J is TRBJ1-2 and V is TRBV20-1; D gene uncertain. V lost 6 bases and J 2 bases, leaving 7 bases between the germline ends. The CDR3 covers 11 residues. Germline V gives CDR1 DFQATT, CDR2 SNEGSKA (reference sequence).

As for this clone: This may stem from a read error, because a much larger clone lies one nucleotide away. The rearrangement joins TRBV7-2 to TRBJ2-3; D gene ambiguous. The CDR3 has 12 residues. The germline V gene has CDR1 SGHTA and CDR2 FQGNSA. With 5 bases removed from V and 2 bases from J, the gap between germline ends came to 5 bases. The CDR3 loop is CASSHYTDTQYF. CDR3 bases: TGTGCCAGCAGCCACTACACAGATACGCAGTATTTT. Full variable domain (outside the CDR3, taken from reference TRBV7-2 and TRBJ2-3): GAGVSQSPSNKVTEKGKDVELRCDPISGHTALYWYRQSLGQGLEFLIYFQGNSAPDKSGLPSDRFSAERTGGSVSTLTIQRTQQEDSAVYLCASSHYTDTQYFGPGTRLTVL.

This clone was recorded once. The rearrangement links TRBV7-8 to TRBJ1-2, with 9 positions matching TRBD1. J was trimmed by 6 bases and V by 7 bases; bases with no gene match: 9. From germline, CDR1 is SGHVS and CDR2 FQNEAQ. This CDR3 comprises 14 residues. In DNA, the CDR3 is TGTGCCAGCACAGAGGACAGGGGTAGGGATGGCTACACCTTC. This sequence encodes CASTEDRGRDGYTF.

DNA of the CDR3: TGTGCCAGCAGCCACGAAAAATGGACTAGCGGGGTCCAAGAGACCCAGTACTTC. Amino acids: CASSHEKWTSGVQETQYF. This chain uses TRBV3-1 (or the pseudogene TRBV3-2) with TRBJ2-5; TRBD2 matches at 12 bases. Germline CDR1 and CDR2: LGHDT and YNNKEL (reference sequence). The junction had 9 bases not matched to a gene; V was cut back by 3 bases and J by 1 base. This CDR3 has 18 residues.

This clone was detected only once. The gene calls are TRBV7-9 and TRBJ2-3; possibly TRBD2 for D (6 bases). V dropped 4 bases and J dropped 0 bases, with 11 bases sitting between them. The CDR3 extends over 15 amino acids. Germline V gives CDR1 SEHNR, CDR2 FQNEAQ (reference sequence). CDR3 DNA sequence: TGTGCCAGCAGCTCGGAGGGAACTAGCACAGATACGCAGTATTTT. As protein: CASSSEGTSTDTQYF.

The genes are TRBV15 and TRBJ1-2, with 8 nucleotides matching TRBD1. The CDR3 sequence is 14 residues long. V lost 0 bases to trimming and J lost 6 bases; unmatched junction nucleotides: 3. Germline values: CDR1 LNHNV, CDR2 YYDKDF (reference sequence). CDR3 nucleotide sequence: TGTGCCACCAGCAGAGATCTACAGGGGGATGGCTACACCTTC. Its protein is CATSRDLQGDGYTF. Supplemented by reference TRBV15 and TRBJ1-2, the full variable domain reads DAMVIQNPRYQVTQFGKPVTLSCSQTLNHNVMYWYQQKSSQAPKLLFHYYDKDFNNEADTPDNFQSRRPNTSFCFLDIRSPGLGDTAMYLCATSRDLQGDGYTFGSGTRLTVV.

The rearrangement uses TRBV28 and TRBJ2-3, with 12 bases that match TRBD2. Germline V gene lookup returns CDR1 MDHEN and CDR2 SYDVKM. The CDR3 extends over 18 amino acids. Trimming removed 3 bases from V and 4 bases from J; junction bases left unmatched: 11. The CDR3 coding sequence is TGTGCCAGCAGTTTCCTCGCCTGGACTAGCGGGGTGGCAGATACGCAGTATTTT. Protein sequence: CASSFLAWTSGVADTQYF.